The 4 T cell receptor beta chains listed next were all sequenced from one sample in a study of naive and memory T cell subsets. Four PCR rounds used nested alpha and beta constant region primers plus the SP2 primer. MiXCR, run by TCRdb on the UMI-ligation and nested PCR reads, gives a single entry per CDR3 protein. The table lists about 14,000 distinct CDR3 sequences, around 5.5% of them singletons. Treatment in this sample: skin biopsy from PPD injection site in Mantoux-positive individual. An oligonucleotide containing a UMI was ligated to the 3' end of TCR cDNA. Sequencing was performed on skin, taken from a tuberculin skin test site. The source of these receptors is an adult in good health.

This clonotype was detected ten times or more. The V gene is TRBV28, the J gene TRBJ1-6; TRBD1 matches at 8 bases. V shed 5 bases, J shed 10 bases, and the junction held 13 bases outside the gene matches. Germline CDR1 and CDR2: MDHEN and SYDVKM. This CDR3 is built from 16 residues. The CDR3 coding sequence is TGTGCCAGCAGTATGACCCGGGACAGGCTGTTATCACCCCTCCACTTT. This sequence encodes CASSMTRDRLLSPLHF.

Many counts were recorded for this clonotype. The V gene is TRBV9, the J gene TRBJ1-1; 9 bases match TRBD1. Germline V gene lookup returns CDR1 SGDLS and CDR2 YYNGEE. With V trimmed by 4 bases and J by 5 bases, 9 bases remained unmatched. The CDR3 runs to 15 residues. The CDR3 DNA sequence: TGTGCCAGCAGCAACCGTCCCGGGACAGGGACTGAAGCTTTCTTT. Encoded protein: CASSNRPGTGTEAFF.

In its sample, this clonotype ranks as medium-sized (0.01 to 0.1%). The chain is built from TRBV12-3 or TRBV12-4 and TRBJ2-7; 7 positions match TRBD1. There are 14 residues in the CDR3. V lost 6 bases and J lost 5; bases outside the gene matches: 10. Written as DNA, the CDR3 is TGTGCCAGCAGAAAAGAGGGGGCGCTCCACGAGCAGTACTTC. This codes for CASRKEGALHEQYF.

In its sample, this clonotype ranks as medium-sized (0.01 to 0.1%). The chain combines TRBV7-2 with TRBJ2-1, with D perhaps TRBD1 or TRBD2 (5 bases each). This CDR3 is built from 13 residues. With 4 bases removed from V and 8 bases from J, the gap between germline ends came to 12 bases. Looked up from germline, CDR1 is SGHTA and CDR2 is FQGNSA. CDR3 protein: CASSSRRGDEQFF. The CDR3 nucleotides are TGTGCCAGCAGCTCACGCCGGGGCGATGAGCAGTTCTTC.